The 2 T cell receptor beta chains reported below all come from one sample, sequenced in a study of T cells in Graves' hyperthyroidism and ophthalmopathy. There were TCR beta CDR3 regions amplified from RNA transcripts. Primed by the HTBI set, a first-round RT-PCR was run on the TCR CDR3. TCRdb re-called the multiplex PCR reads with MiXCR, one entry per CDR3 protein. The table includes roughly 420,000 distinct CDR3 sequences, around 15% detected once. Specimen: blood. Receptor source: a woman younger than 35 with Graves' hyperthyroidism.

This clonotype was seen repeatedly, ten times or more. V is TRBV20-1 and J is TRBJ2-7, with TRBD2 matching 8 bases. The CDR3 loop spans 14 amino acids. Germline CDR1 DFQATT, CDR2 SNEGSKA (reference sequence). The ends lost 0 bases at V and 5 bases at J; junction bases unmatched: 6. CDR3 in amino acids: CSARDALAGNEQYF. In DNA, the CDR3 is TGCAGTGCTAGAGATGCCCTAGCGGGTAACGAGCAGTACTTC.

This clonotype was found many times. This chain uses TRBV27 with TRBJ2-7; TRBD1 aligns across 11 bases. V gave up 5 bases and J gave up 3 bases; unmatched junction bases: 3. This CDR3 has 14 residues. Germline lookup yields CDR1 MNHEY and CDR2 SMNVEV (reference sequence). CDR3 in DNA: TGTGCCAGCAGTCCGGGGACAGGGGGCTACGAGCAGTACTTC. Protein: CASSPGTGGYEQYF.